One and the same sample provided the 29 T cell receptor beta chains below, sequenced in a study of identical twins. TCRdb re-analysed the 5' RACE reads in MiXCR, keeping a single row per CDR3 protein. The sample shows around 1.7 million distinct CDR3 sequences, less than 40% of them seen only once. Sequencing was carried out using cord blood. The receptors here all came from a newborn girl in good health.

The chain employs TRBV28 and TRBJ2-5; 8 bases fit TRBD1. This CDR3 has 15 amino acids. Germline V gene sequence: CDR1 MDHEN, CDR2 SYDVKM. Trimming at V came to 6 bases and at J to 11 bases, leaving 17 bases not matched to a gene. Here the CDR3 reads CASSRDRGHYNEQYF. The CDR3 DNA reads TGTGCCAGCAGCCGAGACAGGGGACACTACAATGAGCAGTACTTC. Variable domain in full (rest from reference TRBV28 and TRBJ2-5): DVKVTQSSRYLVKRTGEKVFLECVQDMDHENMFWYRQDPGLGLRLIYFSYDVKMKEKGDIPEGYSVSREKKERFSLILESASTNQTSMYLCASSRDRGHYNEQYFGPGTRLLVL.

This clonotype was found a few times. V is TRBV20-1 and J is TRBJ2-2; TRBD1 agrees at 11 bases. The length of the CDR3 is 15 residues. V shed 3 bases and J 4 bases; nucleotides not matched to a gene: 4. CDR1 and CDR2 from the germline V gene are DFQATT and SNEGSKA (reference sequence). This CDR3 reads CSASPGTGGTGELFF. CDR3 DNA sequence: TGCAGTGCTAGTCCCGGGACAGGGGGCACCGGGGAGCTGTTTTTT.

The V call is TRBV4-2, the J call TRBJ2-3; 13 positions agree with TRBD2. CDR3 length equals 17 residues. Germline-derived CDR1 and CDR2 are LGHNA and YNFKEQ. Unmatched junction bases numbered 7, after V lost 2 bases and J lost 5 bases. DNA of the CDR3: TGTGCCAGCAGCCAACTCTGGACTAGCGGGGGAGGAGATACGCAGTATTTT. It yields the protein CASSQLWTSGGGDTQYF.

The chain carries TRBV6-5 and TRBJ2-1; TRBD2 is a possible D gene (5 bases). This CDR3 spans 15 amino acids. Trimming stripped 4 bases from V and 7 bases from J, with 17 bases between. Germline V gives CDR1 MNHEY, CDR2 SVGAGI. The CDR3: CASSFEWNRGNEQFF. In nucleotides, the CDR3 is TGTGCCAGCAGTTTCGAGTGGAACCGAGGGAATGAGCAGTTCTTC.

This sequence joins TRBV20-1 and TRBJ1-2; TRBD1 aligns across 8 bases. The CDR3 length is 15 residues. Germline V gene lookup returns CDR1 DFQATT and CDR2 SNEGSKA (reference sequence). The V and J ends lost 0 bases and 7 bases, in that order; junction bases with no gene match: 10. CDR3 region: CSARDRGQEGTGYTF. The CDR3 nucleotides are TGCAGTGCTAGAGATCGGGGACAGGAAGGGACTGGCTACACCTTC.

This sequence joins TRBV9 and TRBJ2-2; no clear D. CDR1 is SGDLS, CDR2 YYNGEE, per germline. The CDR3 is made up of 15 amino acids. Trimming removed 0 bases at V and 3 bases at J, with 9 bases between. The CDR3 is CASSVGYGYTGELFF. In DNA form, the CDR3 reads TGTGCCAGCAGCGTAGGCTATGGATACACCGGGGAGCTGTTTTTT. Variable domain in full (rest from reference TRBV9 and TRBJ2-2): DSGVTQTPKHLITATGQRVTLRCSPRSGDLSVYWYQQSLDQGLQFLIQYYNGEERAKGNILERFSAQQFPDLHSELNLSSLELGDSALYFCASSVGYGYTGELFFGEGSRLTVL.

V gene TRBV12-3 or TRBV12-4 combines with J gene TRBJ2-4, with 9 bases aligning to TRBD1. The end of the DNA fits TRBJ2-7 better, so the J call may be wrong. This CDR3 comprises 15 residues. This chain's CDR3 is CASRPPGQGRYEQYF. The DNA for the CDR3 is TGTGCCAGCAGACCTCCGGGACAGGGACGCTACGAGCAGTACTTC.

The chain carries TRBV2 and TRBJ1-5; the D is unclear. V was shortened by 9 bases and J by 5 bases, with 14 bases between the two germline ends. The CDR3 consists of 13 residues. The germline V gene encodes CDR1 SNHLY and CDR2 FYNNEI. CDR3 DNA: TGTGCCAGTCAGGCGTCAGGCGATCAGCCCCAGCATTTT. It specifies CASQASGDQPQHF.

This clonotype was observed a handful of times. J is TRBJ2-1 and V is TRBV6-5, with 13 bases that match TRBD2. V shed 8 bases and J 6 bases; nucleotides not matched to a gene: 10. CDR3 length equals 16 residues. CDR1 is MNHEY, CDR2 SVGAGI, per germline. CDR3 sequence: CASGRGLAGAPNEQFF. The CDR3 DNA follows: TGTGCCAGCGGCCGAGGACTAGCGGGAGCCCCCAATGAGCAGTTCTTC.

This clonotype has only a few counts. CDR3 amino acids: CASSVDRVNTEAFF. CDR3 coding DNA: TGTGCCAGCAGCGTCGACCGAGTGAACACTGAAGCTTTCTTT. This chain connects TRBV9 to TRBJ1-1; no reliable D call. Germline V gene sequence: CDR1 SGDLS, CDR2 YYNGEE. Trimming cost V 2 bases and J 0 bases, with 8 bases left between them. The CDR3 extends over 14 amino acids.

This clonotype has more than one count but fewer than ten. The CDR3 reads CASSREEDEKLFF. The CDR3 nucleotides read TGTGCCAGCAGCAGGGAGGAGGATGAAAAACTGTTTTTT. This chain joins TRBV6-1 and TRBJ1-4; tentatively, D is TRBD1 (5 bases). CDR3 length: 13 residues. V shed 6 bases and J shed 6 bases, with 11 bases lying between them. CDR1 MNHNS and CDR2 SASEGT come from the germline V gene.

This clonotype was counted between two and nine times. The J gene is TRBJ2-7, the V gene TRBV11-2; TRBD1 agrees at 10 bases. This CDR3 contains 14 residues. With 4 bases clipped from V and 5 bases from J, the junction kept 5 bases outside the gene matches. Germline V gene lookup returns CDR1 SGHAT and CDR2 FQNNGV. The CDR3 loop reads CASSSRDRGHEQYF. In DNA form, the CDR3 reads TGTGCCAGCAGCTCCCGGGACAGGGGACACGAGCAGTACTTC.

V and J are TRBV9 and TRBJ2-2, with a tentative D call TRBD2 (5 bases). Trimming removed 3 bases from V and 6 bases from J, with 15 bases in between. This CDR3 spans 15 amino acids. Looked up from germline, CDR1 is SGDLS and CDR2 is YYNGEE. CDR3 sequence reads: CASSGSGEFPGELFF. The CDR3 DNA is TGTGCCAGCAGCGGCAGCGGAGAGTTCCCCGGGGAGCTGTTTTTT.

The J gene is TRBJ2-7, the V gene TRBV25-1; tentatively, D is TRBD1 (6 bases). Germline CDR1 and CDR2: MGHDK and SYGVNS. CDR3 size: 15 residues. V lost 6 bases and J 3 bases, leaving 18 bases between the germline ends. The CDR3 protein is CASSQRGTSSYEQYF. For the CDR3, the DNA is TGTGCCAGCAGCCAAAGAGGGACAAGCAGCTACGAGCAGTACTTC.

The rearrangement uses TRBV10-3 and TRBJ2-3; 7 bases are a match to TRBD2. This CDR3 has 18 amino acids. The germline gives CDR1 ENHRY, CDR2 SYGVKD. V lost 0 bases and J lost 0; bases outside the gene matches: 9. CDR3: CAISESLASGASTDTQYF. CDR3 bases: TGTGCCATCAGTGAGTCGTTGGCTAGCGGTGCTAGCACAGATACGCAGTATTTT.

This clonotype was recorded many times. V usage is TRBV4-1 and J usage is TRBJ2-3; TRBD2 matches 12 bases. The V gene's germline CDR1 is MGHRA and CDR2 YSYEKL. The CDR3 covers 16 residues. The junction had 7 bases not matched to a gene; V was cut back by 4 bases and J by 5 bases. CDR3 residues: CASSPIPGLAGDTQYF. CDR3 nucleotides: TGCGCCAGCAGCCCTATACCGGGACTAGCGGGAGATACGCAGTATTTT.

CDR3 sequence reads: CAISTGTGNTGELFF. Here the CDR3 DNA reads TGTGCCATCAGTACCGGGACAGGGAACACCGGGGAGCTGTTTTTT. The J gene is TRBJ2-2, the V gene TRBV10-3; 8 bases are shared with TRBD1. The CDR3 is 15 residues long. V lost 5 bases to trimming and J lost 1 base; unmatched junction nucleotides: 3. The germline V gene has CDR1 ENHRY and CDR2 SYGVKD.

The chain employs TRBV12-3 or TRBV12-4 and TRBJ1-3; no clear D gene. Between the trimmed V and J ends, which lost 4 bases and 0 bases, there was a span of 7 bases. The CDR3 loop spans 14 amino acids. CDR3 DNA: TGTGCCAGCAGTTCAAGTCCCTCTGGAAACACCATATATTTT. It codes for CASSSSPSGNTIYF.

A few counts support this clonotype. The V gene is TRBV11-3, the J gene TRBJ2-5, with D unclear. In germline, CDR1 is SGHNT, CDR2 YENEEA. This CDR3 spans 14 amino acids. Trimming took off 1 base at V and 7 bases at J, with 13 bases between the two ends. The CDR3 reads CASSLGGLKGTQYF. As DNA, the CDR3 is TGTGCCAGCAGCTTAGGTGGGCTAAAAGGGACCCAGTACTTC.

This rearrangement joins TRBV27 to TRBJ2-5; TRBD1 aligns across 7 bases. The DNA end favors TRBJ2-1, so the J call may be wrong. The CDR3 is made up of 15 amino acids. Germline V gene lookup returns CDR1 MNHEY and CDR2 SMNVEV (reference sequence). DNA of the CDR3: TGTGCCAGCAGTTCGGGGACAGTGCCCAAAGAGACCCAGTTCTTC. It yields the protein CASSSGTVPKETQFF.

This clonotype has a count of ten or more. V is TRBV6-1 and J is TRBJ2-3; D ambiguous. Per germline, CDR1 MNHNS and CDR2 SASEGT. The CDR3 consists of 14 residues. V was clipped by 0 bases and J by 5 bases, with 9 bases between them. CDR3 in DNA: TGTGCCAGCAGTGAAGCGAGCTTAAGAGATACGCAGTATTTT. Amino acid sequence: CASSEASLRDTQYF.

This chain joins TRBV27 and TRBJ1-4; 7 positions match TRBD1. The trim removed 3 bases at V and 0 bases at J, leaving 7 bases unmatched. This CDR3 has 17 residues. CDR1 and CDR2 (germline): MNHEY, SMNVEV (reference sequence). CDR3 residues: CASSFYIQGATNEKLFF. CDR3 bases: TGTGCCAGCAGTTTCTACATCCAGGGGGCAACTAATGAAAAACTGTTTTTT.

This chain joins TRBV7-2 and TRBJ1-5; TRBD1 matches at 9 bases. Per the germline V gene, CDR1 is SGHTA and CDR2 is FQGNSA. The junction had 5 bases not matched to a gene; V was cut back by 0 bases and J by 5 bases. This CDR3 region has 16 residues. CDR3 bases: TGTGCCAGCAGCTTAGCCGGGACAGGGATTGATCAGCCCCAGCATTTT. Amino acids: CASSLAGTGIDQPQHF.

V usage is TRBV20-1 and J usage is TRBJ2-1; 11 nucleotides agree with TRBD2. The germline CDR1 and CDR2 sequences are DFQATT and SNEGSKA (reference sequence). J gave up 0 bases and V 0 bases, and 10 bases lay outside the gene matches. This CDR3 has 19 amino acids. CDR3 sequence reads: CSARDLYLAGGLSYNEQFF. CDR3 nucleotides: TGCAGTGCTAGAGATTTGTATCTAGCGGGAGGCCTCTCCTACAATGAGCAGTTCTTC.

This clonotype was seen many times. The V call is TRBV10-3, the J call TRBJ2-5; D not certain. This CDR3 comprises 11 residues. V was trimmed by 8 bases and J by 1 base, leaving 5 bases between them. The germline V gene has CDR1 ENHRY and CDR2 SYGVKD. CDR3 in amino acids: CAIRPQETQYF. The CDR3 DNA reads as TGTGCCATCCGGCCCCAAGAGACCCAGTACTTC.

This clonotype appeared a few times. The chain uses TRBV28 and TRBJ2-5; no firm D call. CDR3 length equals 13 residues. V was clipped by 3 bases and J by 0 bases, with 5 bases between them. Germline V gene lookup returns CDR1 MDHEN and CDR2 SYDVKM. CDR3 sequence: CASSFDNQETQYF. CDR3 nucleotides: TGTGCCAGCAGTTTCGACAACCAAGAGACCCAGTACTTC.

This clonotype was picked up a small number of times. V gene TRBV10-2 combines with J gene TRBJ2-5, with 7 bases that match TRBD2. The germline V gene encodes CDR1 WSHSY and CDR2 SAAADI. The CDR3 is 13 amino acids. Losses at the gene ends were 10 bases for V and 2 bases for J; bases not matched to a gene: 7. The chain's CDR3 is CAIQRGIQETQYF. The DNA of the CDR3 is TGCGCCATCCAGCGGGGCATTCAAGAGACCCAGTACTTC.

In this sample, this clonotype turned up a few times. The rearrangement joins TRBV9 to TRBJ2-1, with 11 bases matching TRBD2. This CDR3 has 15 amino acids. V gave up 5 bases and J gave up 4 bases; unmatched junction bases: 5. Germline lookup yields CDR1 SGDLS and CDR2 YYNGEE. The CDR3 DNA follows: TGTGCCAGCAGGCCACTAGCGGGAGATTACAATGAGCAGTTCTTC. Translated: CASRPLAGDYNEQFF.

With respect to this clonotype: Mismatch with germline at one junction end may stem from a read error. The chain combines TRBV10-3 with TRBJ1-6; 7 bases align to TRBD1. In germline, CDR1 is ENHRY, CDR2 SYGVKD. The CDR3 contains 15 residues. In DNA form, the CDR3 reads TGTGCCATCAGTGGGGGCGGACAGGCCAATTCACCCCCCCACTTT. Residues: CAISGGGQANSPPHF.